This TCR beta chain was identified during a study of blood T cell repertoires in COVID-19. Overall study context: The United States, Italy and Spain supplied acute and convalescent COVID-19 samples. The analysed material was cDNA or gDNA that came from T cells, B-cell-depleted T cells, or PBMCs.

Per the germline V gene, CDR1 is SGHKS and CDR2 is YYEKEE (reference sequence). The CDR3 sequence is 15 residues long. V was shortened by 3 bases and J by 2 bases, with 11 bases between the two germline ends. In the original processing: Estimation of nucleated cell counts relied on the amplification of reference gene primers. Repertoires were generated with immunoSEQ multiplex PCR, while TCRdb's copy carries only in-frame clones and drops some. The V and J calls and clone size were taken over from that table, and D and trimming were inferred from the DNA. This table has about 95,000 clones, about 84% appearing once.

Sequences were obtained from peripheral blood. The genes are TRBV5-5 and TRBJ2-2; a weak D match, TRBD2 (6 bases). The clonotype originates from a human donor in a cohort sampled during active COVID-19. The CDR3 nucleotides are TGTGCCAGCAGCTCCGGGCGGGGCAACACCGGGGAGCTGTTTTTT. Amino acid sequence: CASSSGRGNTGELFF. Full variable domain (outside the CDR3, taken from reference TRBV5-5 and TRBJ2-2): DAGVTQSPTHLIKTRGQQVTLRCSPISGHKSVSWYQQVLGQGPQFIFQYYEKEERGRGNFPDRFSARQFPNYSSELNVNALLLGDSALYLCASSSGRGNTGELFFGEGSRLTVL.